This record looks at one TCR beta chain sequence and its context. Its antigen is not identified. The multiple sclerosis controls consisted of treatment-naive patients with relapsing-remitting disease, either stable or active. TEMRA cells were FACS-enriched and CD8+ and CD4+ T cells negatively isolated. With random hexamers, about 0.5 to 1 ug RNA was reverse transcribed. Across 54 Vbeta and 13 Jbeta, TCR beta CDR3 was amplified with immunoSEQ multiplex PCR. TCRdb re-called the immunoSEQ multiplex PCR reads with MiXCR, one entry per CDR3 protein. The repertoire holds under 200,000 distinct CDR3 sequences, 85% to 95% seen once, with about 0.15% in the top ten. The sample belongs to a study of CD8 T cells in Susac syndrome. Study-wide results and caveats: The study recognized that its TCR sequencing and HLA analysis covered a relatively small number of individuals.

The germline V gene has CDR1 SGDLS and CDR2 YYNGEE. The ends were cut back, 5 bases at V and 10 bases at J, with 16 bases in the middle. CDR3 size: 13 residues. The TCR sequence derives from a human donor with multiple sclerosis. The sequenced sample was CD8+ T cells from PBMCs. The chain uses TRBV9 and TRBJ2-1; possible D gene TRBD2, 6 bases. CDR3 nucleotides: TGTGCCAGCAGTTCCCTGACTAGAGACGAGCAGTTCTTC. This gives the protein CASSSLTRDEQFF.